The 28 T cell receptor beta chains in this list originate from one sample, sequenced in a study of response to subunit inactivated influenza vaccine. TCRdb ran MiXCR on the RT-PCR reads and lists one entry per CDR3 protein. The sample carries around 520,000 distinct CDR3 sequences, 12% recorded once. Here the sequenced sample was PBMCs from blood, taken on the day of vaccination. Receptor source: a man aged 50-60 years who received an inactivated influenza vaccine.

This clonotype has a handful of counts. The rearrangement links TRBV2 to TRBJ1-2; weak D call: TRBD1 (5 bases). Germline V gene sequence: CDR1 SNHLY, CDR2 FYNNEI. This CDR3 region has 16 residues. Trimming took off 7 bases at V and 8 bases at J, with 26 bases between the two ends. CDR3: CASIRGGSGGLEGYTF. CDR3 nucleotide sequence: TGTGCCAGCATTCGGGGAGGCAGTGGGGGATTGGAGGGCTACACCTTC.

The chain employs TRBV18 and TRBJ1-3; D not resolved. The V gene lost 3 bases and the J gene lost 4 bases, with 22 bases spanning the gap. Germline CDR1 reads KGHSH; CDR2 reads LQKENI. This CDR3 comprises 18 residues. The CDR3 DNA follows: TGTGCCAGCTCACCCACGGTAATGGGCCAAACTACAGGAAACACCATATATTTT. Translation gives CASSPTVMGQTTGNTIYF.

The CDR3 nucleotides are TGTGCCAGCAGCCCTAGGCGGGGGATAGAGACCCAGTACTTC. Its protein is CASSPRRGIETQYF. The J gene is TRBJ2-5, the V gene TRBV27; TRBD2 agrees at 7 bases. This CDR3 comprises 14 residues. CDR1 MNHEY and CDR2 SMNVEV come from the germline V gene (reference sequence). Germline trimming cut 6 bases from V and 4 bases from J; bases unmatched to any gene: 8.

This clonotype was seen more than once but under ten times. The rearrangement links TRBV2 to TRBJ2-3; 13 bases align to TRBD2. With 7 bases clipped from V and 0 bases from J, the junction kept 22 bases outside the gene matches. The V gene's germline CDR1 is SNHLY and CDR2 FYNNEI. The CDR3 is 22 amino acids. In nucleotides, the CDR3 is TGTGCCAGCAAGAGAAGACTAGCGGGGGGCCTAAAGCCGTATACTAGCACAGATACGCAGTATTTT. Residues: CASKRRLAGGLKPYTSTDTQYF.

Only a few counts were recorded for this clonotype. This chain's CDR3 is CASSQVTSFNYGYTF. DNA of the CDR3: TGCGCCAGCAGCCAAGTTACCAGCTTCAACTATGGCTACACCTTC. The rearrangement joins TRBV4-3 to TRBJ1-2; no clear D gene. Trimming cost V 1 base and J 2 bases, with 11 bases left between them. The CDR3 is 15 amino acids. Germline V CDR1 and CDR2: LGHNA, YSLEER.

This clonotype was seen repeatedly, ten times or more. This chain joins TRBV20-1 and TRBJ2-3, with no clear D. Trimming shortened V by 7 bases and J by 6 bases, and 5 bases separated the two germline ends. Germline V gene lookup returns CDR1 DFQATT and CDR2 SNEGSKA (reference sequence). This CDR3 spans 9 amino acids. The CDR3 sequence: CSDSDTQYF. CDR3 DNA: TGCAGTGACTCTGATACGCAGTATTTT.

The V and J genes are TRBV5-6 and TRBJ2-6; D is uncertain. Trimming shortened V by 0 bases and J by 2 bases, and 9 bases separated the two germline ends. Germline V gene data show CDR1 as SGHDT and CDR2 as YYEEEE. The CDR3 contains 16 residues. The chain's CDR3 is CASSLVGNPGANVLTF. CDR3 bases: TGTGCCAGCAGCTTGGTTGGGAATCCTGGGGCCAACGTCCTGACTTTC.

This clonotype was seen a few times. The chain couples TRBV4-3 to TRBJ1-1; D remains unclear. The V gene lost 0 bases and the J gene lost 5 bases, with 13 bases spanning the gap. The CDR3 runs 15 residues. The V gene's germline CDR1 is LGHNA and CDR2 YSLEER. The DNA of the CDR3 is TGCGCCAGCAGCCAAGAGGCCGGGGAAGCAACTGAAGCTTTCTTT. Residues: CASSQEAGEATEAFF.

The chain uses TRBV4-2 and TRBJ2-7; possibly TRBD1 for D (6 bases). The V gene lost 3 bases and the J gene lost 4 bases, with 13 bases spanning the gap. This CDR3 spans 14 amino acids. CDR1 LGHNA and CDR2 YNFKEQ come from the germline V gene. The CDR3, as DNA: TGTGCCAGCAGCCAGGGACCGCAGGGGTACGAGCAGTACTTC. Its translation is CASSQGPQGYEQYF.

Only a few counts were recorded for this clonotype. CDR3 nucleotides: TGCAGTGCCAGCCGTTCCAGGGACACTGAAGCTTTCTTT. Its protein product is CSASRSRDTEAFF. The chain combines TRBV20-1 with TRBJ1-1, with a weak D call TRBD1 (5 bases). The CDR3 contains 13 residues. CDR1 is DFQATT and CDR2 is SNEGSKA in the germline V gene (reference sequence). V was trimmed by 6 bases and J by 3 bases, leaving 14 bases between them.

In its sample, this clonotype was seen a few times. The chain is built from TRBV15 and TRBJ2-1, with D tentatively TRBD2 (6 bases). Germline values: CDR1 LNHNV, CDR2 YYDKDF (reference sequence). The CDR3 totals 20 residues. V lost 0 bases, J lost 7 bases, and 28 bases lay in between. CDR3 amino acids: CATSRDLRASGRAGRNEQFF. The CDR3, as DNA: TGTGCCACCAGCAGAGATCTACGTGCCTCTGGGCGCGCGGGGAGGAATGAGCAGTTCTTC.

There are many counts of this clonotype. CDR3 amino acids: CATSEGQESRTDTQYF. The CDR3 nucleotides read TGTGCCACCAGTGAGGGACAGGAGTCCCGCACAGATACGCAGTATTTT. The V call is TRBV24-1, the J call TRBJ2-3; TRBD1 aligns across 8 bases. The germline CDR1 and CDR2 sequences are KGHDR and SFDVKD. CDR3 length: 16 amino acids. The V segment lost 4 bases and the J segment 1 base; nucleotides outside the gene matches: 6.

The chain carries TRBV10-3 and TRBJ2-5; D remains ambiguous. The germline gives CDR1 ENHRY, CDR2 SYGVKD. The CDR3 spans 16 residues. Trimming stripped 3 bases from V and 4 bases from J, with 18 bases between. CDR3 nucleotides: TGTGCCATCAGTGACGGATCGTCGAAGTCTGGAGAGACCCAGTACTTC. Amino acid sequence: CAISDGSSKSGETQYF.

Many counts were recorded for this clonotype. This chain joins TRBV12-3 or TRBV12-4 and TRBJ2-7; 11 nucleotides match TRBD1. Germline trimming cut 4 bases from V and 5 bases from J; bases unmatched to any gene: 4. The length of the CDR3 is 14 residues. DNA of the CDR3: TGTGCCAGCAGTTCCCGGGACAGGGGGGACGAGCAGTACTTC. It specifies CASSSRDRGDEQYF.

In its sample, this clonotype was seen many times. V and J are TRBV7-3 and TRBJ2-3, with D uncertain. Trimming pared 2 bases from V and 3 bases from J, leaving 12 bases between. The CDR3 totals 15 residues. Germline V gene sequence: CDR1 SGHTA, CDR2 FQGTGA. The CDR3 spells CASSLGVSATDTQYF. The CDR3 DNA reads as TGTGCCAGCAGCTTAGGGGTCTCGGCGACAGATACGCAGTATTTT.

This clonotype came up a few times. The chain combines TRBV4-1 with TRBJ2-7; D is undetermined. The length of the CDR3 is 14 residues. Trimming took off 6 bases at V and 0 bases at J, with 12 bases between the two ends. The germline V gene has CDR1 MGHRA and CDR2 YSYEKL. The CDR3 coding sequence is TGCGCCAGCAGGGTGACGGCTTCCTCCTACGAGCAGTACTTC. This translates into CASRVTASSYEQYF.

The chain is built from TRBV5-8 and TRBJ2-7; 7 bases match TRBD1. In germline, CDR1 is SGHTS, CDR2 YDEGEE. V dropped 0 bases and J dropped 0; count of bases not matched to a gene: 9. CDR3 length equals 17 residues. Written as DNA, the CDR3 is TGTGCCAGCAGCTTGGCGATTACAGGGGAATCCTCCTACGAGCAGTACTTC. Translation: CASSLAITGESSYEQYF.

This clonotype was counted a few times. The chain carries TRBV4-2 and TRBJ2-7; 7 nucleotides line up with TRBD1. The length of the CDR3 is 15 residues. Germline CDR1 is LGHNA and CDR2 is YNFKEQ. With V trimmed by 3 bases and J by 6 bases, 11 bases remained unmatched. The CDR3 here is CASSHEPTDRVEQYF. CDR3 nucleotide sequence: TGTGCCAGCAGCCACGAACCGACAGACAGGGTCGAGCAGTACTTC.

The chain links TRBV18 to TRBJ2-7; 7 bases map to TRBD1. This CDR3 region has 15 residues. V gave up 1 base and J gave up 3 bases; unmatched junction bases: 6. CDR1 is KGHSH and CDR2 is LQKENI in the germline V gene. CDR3 coding DNA: TGTGCCAGCTCACCACTACGGGACAGAGGCTACGAGCAGTACTTC. It yields the protein CASSPLRDRGYEQYF.

The chain links TRBV5-6 to TRBJ1-3; D remains ambiguous. The V gene's germline CDR1 is SGHDT and CDR2 YYEEEE. The CDR3 is made up of 15 amino acids. Trimming pared 2 bases from V and 4 bases from J, leaving 13 bases between. The CDR3 nucleotides are TGTGCCAGCAGCTTCGGGAGGCCGTTAGGAAACACCATATATTTT. Its protein is CASSFGRPLGNTIYF.

The V call is TRBV7-2, the J call TRBJ1-1; D call uncertain. This CDR3 comprises 15 residues. Germline V gene data show CDR1 as SGHTA and CDR2 as FQGNSA. Trimming took 4 bases from V and 0 from J, leaving 12 bases between them. The CDR3, as DNA: TGTGCCAGCAGCTCCTCCCTCGGTATGAACACTGAAGCTTTCTTT. It yields the protein CASSSSLGMNTEAFF.

This chain links TRBV7-2 with TRBJ2-2; the match to TRBD2 covers 8 bases. This CDR3 is 18 amino acids long. Trimming cost V 5 bases and J 1 base; bases outside gene matches: 12. Germline V gene data show CDR1 as SGHTA and CDR2 as FQGNSA. The CDR3: CASSLAVLSGRNTGELFF. In DNA, the CDR3 is TGTGCCAGCAGCCTCGCGGTCCTCAGCGGGAGGAACACCGGGGAGCTGTTTTTT.

This sequence joins TRBV7-9 and TRBJ1-2; 8 bases are a match to TRBD1. The germline V gene encodes CDR1 SEHNR and CDR2 FQNEAQ (reference sequence). The V and J ends lost 5 bases and 7 bases, in that order; junction bases with no gene match: 9. The CDR3 totals 14 residues. CDR3 loop: CASSPPGQAGGYTF. The CDR3 DNA reads TGTGCCAGCAGCCCCCCGGGACAGGCCGGTGGCTACACCTTC. Full variable domain (outside the CDR3, taken from reference TRBV7-9 and TRBJ1-2): DTGVSQNPRHKITKRGQNVTFRCDPISEHNRLYWYRQTLGQGPEFLTYFQNEAQLEKSRLLSDRFSAERPKGSFSTLEIQRTEQGDSAMYLCASSPPGQAGGYTFGSGTRLTVV.

The chain links TRBV6-1 to TRBJ2-1; 13 positions agree with TRBD2. V shed 5 bases, J shed 9 bases, and the junction held 4 bases outside the gene matches. Looked up from germline, CDR1 is MNHNS and CDR2 is SASEGT. The CDR3 length is 14 residues. CDR3 residues: CASSITSGGVEQFF. The DNA of the CDR3 is TGTGCCAGCAGTATCACTAGCGGGGGGGTTGAGCAGTTCTTC.

The gene calls are TRBV4-2 and TRBJ2-3; 9 nucleotides match TRBD2. The length of the CDR3 is 18 residues. J was trimmed by 1 base and V by 0 bases; bases with no gene match: 8. Germline V gene lookup returns CDR1 LGHNA and CDR2 YNFKEQ. CDR3 coding DNA: TGTGCCAGCAGCCAAGATGGGTGGTCTAGCGGGGGCACAGATACGCAGTATTTT. It encodes CASSQDGWSSGGTDTQYF.

There are a few counts of this clonotype. V is TRBV15 and J is TRBJ2-3, with 9 bases lining up with TRBD1. CDR3 length: 15 residues. Germline trimming cut 3 bases from V and 6 bases from J; bases unmatched to any gene: 7. Germline CDR1 is LNHNV and CDR2 is YYDKDF (reference sequence). The DNA for the CDR3 is TGTGCCACCAGCAGGAGGACAGGGGACGGGGATACGCAGTATTTT. This codes for CATSRRTGDGDTQYF. Together with reference TRBV15 and TRBJ2-3, the CDR3 gives the full variable domain: DAMVIQNPRYQVTQFGKPVTLSCSQTLNHNVMYWYQQKSSQAPKLLFHYYDKDFNNEADTPDNFQSRRPNTSFCFLDIRSPGLGDTAMYLCATSRRTGDGDTQYFGPGTRLTVL.

This sequence joins TRBV7-2 and TRBJ1-2; D possibly corresponds to TRBD1 (5 bases). Between the trimmed V and J ends, which lost 3 bases and 7 bases, there was a span of 15 bases. From germline, CDR1 is SGHTA and CDR2 FQGNSA. The CDR3 extends over 14 amino acids. The CDR3 nucleotides are TGTGCCAGCAGCTTCCCGAACGGGGACTCTGGCTACACCTTC. It specifies CASSFPNGDSGYTF.

In this sample, this clonotype turned up a few times. The chain is built from TRBV5-1 and TRBJ1-2; TRBD1 matches at 8 bases. Germline V gives CDR1 SGHRS, CDR2 YFSETQ. The length of the CDR3 is 16 residues. The V segment lost 0 bases and the J segment 3 bases; nucleotides outside the gene matches: 7. The CDR3 spells CASSLESGQGYYGYTF. The CDR3 DNA sequence: TGCGCCAGCAGCTTGGAATCCGGACAGGGCTACTATGGCTACACCTTC. The full variable domain, rest sourced from reference TRBV5-1 and TRBJ1-2, is KAGVTQTPRYLIKTRGQQVTLSCSPISGHRSVSWYQQTPGQGLQFLFEYFSETQRNKGNFPGRFSGRQFSNSRSEMNVSTLELGDSALYLCASSLESGQGYYGYTFGSGTRLTVV.